A selection of T cell receptor beta chains follows, all from one sample in a study of identifying expanded T cells in peripheral blood. The protocol was immunoSEQ multiplex PCR, while the TCRdb copy is restricted to in-frame clones and leaves out a portion. The sample shows about 85,000 clones, 89% of them seen only once. The specimen was blood. The receptors originated from a person between 18 and 75 years old in good health. Both conserved end residues are part of each CDR3. Each record gives: V gene, J gene, CDR3 length, CDR3 protein.

TRBV23-1	TRBJ1-1	15	CASLPKPGPNTEAFF
TRBV14	TRBJ2-3	11	CASSQGQSKYF
TRBV6-6	TRBJ2-2	14	CASSYDRVTGELFF
TRBV6-5	TRBJ2-7	14	CASSSGGAPYEQYF
TRBV21-1	TRBJ2-7	15	CASSKVRRTSYEQYF
TRBV6-5	TRBJ2-1	14	CASSRQSGGDEQFF
TRBV7-2	TRBJ1-2	14	CASSISTGPGSYTF
TRBV21-1	TRBJ2-3	16	CASSKTQGKRTDTQYF
TRBV18	TRBJ2-3	15	CASSPTLVGTDTQYF
TRBV10-1	TRBJ2-3	13	CASSESGGDTQYF
TRBV6-1	TRBJ2-7	12	CASSDLGYEQYF
TRBV11-2	TRBJ2-7	15	CASSLRGGYPYEQYF
TRBV4-3	TRBJ2-7	15	CASSQIAGVAYEQYF
TRBV7-2	TRBJ2-1	15	CASSLARGYLNEQFF
TRBV9	TRBJ1-2	14	CASSPDSPNYGYTF
TRBV6-1	TRBJ2-1	14	CASTRLAGGFEQFF
TRBV20-1	TRBJ1-2	9	CSARDEGAF
TRBV28	TRBJ2-7	15	CASSFVGQGLNEQYF
TRBV13	TRBJ2-3	17	CASSLAPGGFGTDTQYF
TRBV30	TRBJ1-1	12	CAAVRGATEAFF
TRBV28	TRBJ2-7	15	CASTFTSGVGYEQYF
TRBV29-1	TRBJ2-1	12	CSVRTASNEQFF
TRBV5-6	TRBJ2-5	19	CASSFRTSGYKTKQETQYF
TRBV2	TRBJ2-7	12	CASNEDRAEQYF
TRBV4-1	TRBJ2-1	13	CASSHEPIKEQFF
TRBV19	TRBJ2-7	13	CASSIGPRGEQYF
TRBV29-1	TRBJ1-4	13	CSVLTGGNEKLFF
TRBV7-2	TRBJ2-3	15	CASSLGGQGGRVQYF
TRBV6-5	TRBJ2-1	13	CASSGTSRDEQFF
TRBV7-9	TRBJ2-3	16	CASSPKGGRSTDTQYF
TRBV7-8	TRBJ1-2	14	CASSPGQGAYGYTF
TRBV5-8	TRBJ2-2	13	CASRSWGPGELFF
TRBV6-5	TRBJ1-2	12	CASSYGFYGYTF
TRBV4-3	TRBJ2-5	15	CASSRRTAYQETQYF
TRBV7-2	TRBJ2-6	18	CASSLGAGRGSGANVLTF
TRBV11-2	TRBJ1-5	14	CASSPSGGNQPQHF
TRBV19	TRBJ1-2	12	CARIQGCDGYTF
TRBV5-5	TRBJ1-4	14	CASSRPGENEKLFF
TRBV6-5	TRBJ1-1	14	CASSYVQGAAEAFF
TRBV7-2	TRBJ2-7	15	CASSQEPAGPYEQYF
TRBV7-2	TRBJ2-5	14	CASSWGGAQETQYF
TRBV19	TRBJ1-5	14	CASSISGGNQPQHF
TRBV18	TRBJ2-3	18	CASSPLGLAGSSRNTQYF
TRBV7-2	TRBJ2-4	12	CTNRGWGNIQYF
TRBV7-9	TRBJ2-1	16	CASSLGGTRVYNEQFF
TRBV5-1	TRBJ2-2	13	CASSFPGVGELFF
TRBV7-8	TRBJ2-2	13	CATGTGAAGELFF
TRBV11-3	TRBJ2-7	15	CASSLDTGEIYEQYF
TRBV7-2	TRBJ2-5	14	CASSRISHAETQYF
TRBV19	TRBJ2-2	14	CASKGSDNTGELFF
TRBV28	TRBJ1-5	18	CASSLEGSVSKGNQPQHF
TRBV5-1	TRBJ2-3	14	CASSLVGPSDTQYF
TRBV27	TRBJ2-5	14	CASSFGGRQETQYF
TRBV7-8	TRBJ2-7	14	CASSWGQSAYEQYF
TRBV7-3	TRBJ2-5	15	CASSLSSRGWETQYF